This TCR beta chain was recovered during a study of T-cell memory formation after mild COVID-19. TCRdb independently ran MiXCR on the 5' RACE reads; one entry per CDR3 protein. The table lists over 500,000 distinct CDR3 sequences, around 16% of them singletons. Germline CDR1 and CDR2: SQVTM and ANQGSEA. V lost 4 bases to trimming and J lost 0 bases, with 7 bases between them. This CDR3 region has 14 residues. The source of this sequence is an adult woman who had mild COVID-19 (a few samples of this study predate the infection). Cell type and time point are not known. The sequenced material came from PBMCs or a T cell subset sorted from them (not recorded which). The chain couples TRBV29-1 to TRBJ2-6, with a tentative D call TRBD1 (5 bases). CDR3 region: CSVGQTSGANVLTF. The CDR3 region has the DNA TGCAGCGTTGGACAGACCTCTGGGGCCAACGTCCTGACTTTC.